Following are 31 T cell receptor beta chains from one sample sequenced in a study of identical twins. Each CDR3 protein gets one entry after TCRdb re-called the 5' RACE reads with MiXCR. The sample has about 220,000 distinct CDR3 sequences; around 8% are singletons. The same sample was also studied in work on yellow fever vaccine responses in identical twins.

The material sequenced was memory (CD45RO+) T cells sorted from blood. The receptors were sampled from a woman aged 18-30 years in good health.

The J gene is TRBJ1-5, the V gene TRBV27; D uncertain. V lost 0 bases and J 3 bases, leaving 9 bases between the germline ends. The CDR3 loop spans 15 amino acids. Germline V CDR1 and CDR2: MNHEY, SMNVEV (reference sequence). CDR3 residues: CASSLSERFNQPQHF. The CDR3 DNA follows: TGTGCCAGCAGTTTATCAGAAAGGTTCAATCAGCCCCAGCATTTT.

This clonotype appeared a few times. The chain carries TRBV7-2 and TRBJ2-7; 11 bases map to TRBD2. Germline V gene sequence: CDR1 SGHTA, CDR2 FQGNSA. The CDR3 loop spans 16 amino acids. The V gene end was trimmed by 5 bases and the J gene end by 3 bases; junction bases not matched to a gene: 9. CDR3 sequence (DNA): TGTGCCAGCAGCGGGTCGACTAGCGGGATGAACTACGAGCAGTACTTC. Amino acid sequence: CASSGSTSGMNYEQYF.

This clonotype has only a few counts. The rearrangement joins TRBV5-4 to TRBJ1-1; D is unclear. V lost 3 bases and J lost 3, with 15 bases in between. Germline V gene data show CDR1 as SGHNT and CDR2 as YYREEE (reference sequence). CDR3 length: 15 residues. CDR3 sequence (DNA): TGTGCCAGCAGCTCGAAGAGTCGGAGGGACACTGAAGCTTTCTTT. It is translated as CASSSKSRRDTEAFF.

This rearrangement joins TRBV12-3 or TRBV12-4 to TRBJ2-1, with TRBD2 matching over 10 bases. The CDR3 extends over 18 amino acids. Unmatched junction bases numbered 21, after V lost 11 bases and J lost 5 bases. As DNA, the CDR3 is TGTGCCTTCAGTTGGGTCGGAGCGGGAGGGCTTGTGAACAATGAGCAGTTCTTC. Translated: CAFSWVGAGGLVNNEQFF.

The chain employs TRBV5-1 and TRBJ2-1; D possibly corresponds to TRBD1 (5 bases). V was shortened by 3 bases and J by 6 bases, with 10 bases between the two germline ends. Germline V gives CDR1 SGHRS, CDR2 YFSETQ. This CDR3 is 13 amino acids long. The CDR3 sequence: CASSSIDSNEQFF. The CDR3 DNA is TGCGCCAGCAGCTCAATAGACAGCAATGAGCAGTTCTTC.

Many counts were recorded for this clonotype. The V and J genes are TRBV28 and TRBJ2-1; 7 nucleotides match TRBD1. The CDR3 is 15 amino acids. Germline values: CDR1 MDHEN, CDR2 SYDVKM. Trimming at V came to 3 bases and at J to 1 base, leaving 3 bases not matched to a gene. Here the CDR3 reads CASSFLGQSYNEQFF. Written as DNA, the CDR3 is TGTGCCAGCAGTTTCTTGGGACAGTCCTACAATGAGCAGTTCTTC.

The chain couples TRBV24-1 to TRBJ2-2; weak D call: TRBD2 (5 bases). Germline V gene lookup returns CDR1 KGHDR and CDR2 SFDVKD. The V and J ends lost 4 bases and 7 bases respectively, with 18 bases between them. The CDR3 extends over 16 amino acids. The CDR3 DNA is TGTGCCACCAGTGACTGGACCCCTCAGGAGGACGGGGAGCTGTTTTTT. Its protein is CATSDWTPQEDGELFF.

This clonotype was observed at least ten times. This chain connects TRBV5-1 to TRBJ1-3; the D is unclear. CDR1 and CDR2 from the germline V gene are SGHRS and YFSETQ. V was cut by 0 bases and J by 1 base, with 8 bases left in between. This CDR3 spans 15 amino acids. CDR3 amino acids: CASSLASLSGNTIYF. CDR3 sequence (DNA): TGCGCCAGCAGCTTGGCCAGCCTTTCTGGAAACACCATATATTTT.

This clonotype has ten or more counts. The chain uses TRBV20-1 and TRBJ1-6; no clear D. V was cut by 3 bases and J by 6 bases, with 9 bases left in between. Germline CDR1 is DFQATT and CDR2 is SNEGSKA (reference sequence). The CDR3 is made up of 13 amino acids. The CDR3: CSASGQTNSPLHF. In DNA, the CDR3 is TGCAGTGCTAGTGGGCAGACTAATTCACCCCTCCACTTT.

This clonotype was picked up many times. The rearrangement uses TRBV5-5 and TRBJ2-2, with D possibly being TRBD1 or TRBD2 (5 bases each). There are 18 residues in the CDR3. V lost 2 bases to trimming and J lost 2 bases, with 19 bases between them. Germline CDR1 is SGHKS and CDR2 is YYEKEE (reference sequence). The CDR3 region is CASSFIALGPGNTGELFF. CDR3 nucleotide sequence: TGTGCCAGCAGCTTCATAGCGTTGGGGCCCGGAAACACCGGGGAGCTGTTTTTT.

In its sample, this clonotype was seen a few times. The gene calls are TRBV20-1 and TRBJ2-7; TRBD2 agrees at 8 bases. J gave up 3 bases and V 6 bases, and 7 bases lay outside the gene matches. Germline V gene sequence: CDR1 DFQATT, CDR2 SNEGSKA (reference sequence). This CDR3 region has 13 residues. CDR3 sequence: CSARPGLGYEQYF. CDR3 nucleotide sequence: TGCAGTGCACGTCCGGGACTAGGCTACGAGCAGTACTTC.

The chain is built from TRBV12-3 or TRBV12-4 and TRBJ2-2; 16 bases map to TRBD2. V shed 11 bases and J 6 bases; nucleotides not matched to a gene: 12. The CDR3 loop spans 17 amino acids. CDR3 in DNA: TGTGCCGGGGGGACTAGCGGGAGGGCCCTTAACTCCGGGGAGCTGTTTTTT. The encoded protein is CAGGTSGRALNSGELFF.

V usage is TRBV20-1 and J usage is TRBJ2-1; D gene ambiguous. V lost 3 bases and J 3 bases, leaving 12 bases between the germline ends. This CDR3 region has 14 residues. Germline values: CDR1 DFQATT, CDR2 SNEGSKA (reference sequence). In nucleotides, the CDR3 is TGCAGTGCTAGCCGCGATGAGCGCTACAATGAGCAGTTCTTC. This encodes CSASRDERYNEQFF.

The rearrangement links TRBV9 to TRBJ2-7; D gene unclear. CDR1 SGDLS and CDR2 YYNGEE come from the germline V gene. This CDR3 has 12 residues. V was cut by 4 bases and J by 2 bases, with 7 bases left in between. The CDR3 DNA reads TGTGCCAGCAGCTCCACAGCCTACGAGCAGTACTTC. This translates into CASSSTAYEQYF.

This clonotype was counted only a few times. The CDR3 bases are TGCGCCAGCAGCTGGACTTCGGGGAGCTCCTACGAGCAGTACTTC. This sequence encodes CASSWTSGSSYEQYF. The chain uses TRBV5-1 and TRBJ2-7; possible D gene TRBD2, 5 bases. This CDR3 has 15 residues. CDR1 and CDR2 from the germline V gene are SGHRS and YFSETQ. With 3 bases removed from V and 0 bases from J, the gap between germline ends came to 13 bases.

The CDR3 region is CASSLRGQNPEAFF. The CDR3 nucleotides read TGTGCCAGCAGCTTAAGGGGGCAAAACCCTGAAGCTTTCTTT. The genes are TRBV7-9 and TRBJ1-1; 7 bases align to TRBD1. Germline V gene lookup returns CDR1 SEHNR and CDR2 FQNEAQ (reference sequence). The CDR3 sequence is 14 residues long. The V segment lost 2 bases and the J segment 6 bases; nucleotides outside the gene matches: 6.

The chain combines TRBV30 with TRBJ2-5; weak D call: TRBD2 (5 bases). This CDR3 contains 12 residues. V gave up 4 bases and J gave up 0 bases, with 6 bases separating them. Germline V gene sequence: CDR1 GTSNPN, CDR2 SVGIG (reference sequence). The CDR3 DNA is TGTGCCTGGACCGGGAACCAAGAGACCCAGTACTTC. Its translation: CAWTGNQETQYF. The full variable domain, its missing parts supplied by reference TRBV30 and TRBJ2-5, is SQTIHQWPATLVQPVGSPLSLECTVEGTSNPNLYWYRQAAGRGLQLLFYSVGIGQISSEVPQNLSASRPQDRQFILSSKKLLLSDSGFYLCAWTGNQETQYFGPGTRLLVL.

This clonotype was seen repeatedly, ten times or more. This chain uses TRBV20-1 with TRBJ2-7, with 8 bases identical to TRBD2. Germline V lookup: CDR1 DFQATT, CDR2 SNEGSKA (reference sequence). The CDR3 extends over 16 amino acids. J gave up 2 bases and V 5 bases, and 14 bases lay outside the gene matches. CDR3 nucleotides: TGCAGTGCTCATAAGATTTCACTAGCGGCCACCTACGAGCAGTACTTC. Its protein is CSAHKISLAATYEQYF.

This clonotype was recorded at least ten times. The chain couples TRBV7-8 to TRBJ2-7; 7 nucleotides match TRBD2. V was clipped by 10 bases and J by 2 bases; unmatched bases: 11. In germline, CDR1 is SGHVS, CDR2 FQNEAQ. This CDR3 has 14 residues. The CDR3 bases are TGTGCCACTGCGGTGGGCGGGGGTACCTACGAGCAGTACTTC. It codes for CATAVGGGTYEQYF.

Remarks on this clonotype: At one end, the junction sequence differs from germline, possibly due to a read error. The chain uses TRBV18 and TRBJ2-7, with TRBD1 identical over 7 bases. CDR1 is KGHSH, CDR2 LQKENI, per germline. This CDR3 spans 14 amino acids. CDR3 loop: CASSQTGKGYGQYF. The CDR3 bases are TGTGCCAGCTCACAGACAGGGAAGGGCTACGGGCAGTACTTC.

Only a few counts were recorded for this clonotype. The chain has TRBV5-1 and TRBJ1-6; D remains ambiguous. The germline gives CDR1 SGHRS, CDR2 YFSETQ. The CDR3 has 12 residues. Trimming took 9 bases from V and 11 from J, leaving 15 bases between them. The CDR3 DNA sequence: TGCGCCAACAAGAAACCGGGTACACCCCTCCACTTT. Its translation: CANKKPGTPLHF.

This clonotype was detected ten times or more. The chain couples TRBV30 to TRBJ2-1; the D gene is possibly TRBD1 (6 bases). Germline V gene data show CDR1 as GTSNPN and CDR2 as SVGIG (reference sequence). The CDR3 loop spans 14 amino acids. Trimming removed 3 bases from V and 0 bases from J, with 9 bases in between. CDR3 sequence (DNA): TGTGCCTGGAGCACAGGGATCTCCTACAATGAGCAGTTCTTC. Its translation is CAWSTGISYNEQFF. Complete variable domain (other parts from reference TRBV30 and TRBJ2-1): SQTIHQWPATLVQPVGSPLSLECTVEGTSNPNLYWYRQAAGRGLQLLFYSVGIGQISSEVPQNLSASRPQDRQFILSSKKLLLSDSGFYLCAWSTGISYNEQFFGPGTRLTVL.

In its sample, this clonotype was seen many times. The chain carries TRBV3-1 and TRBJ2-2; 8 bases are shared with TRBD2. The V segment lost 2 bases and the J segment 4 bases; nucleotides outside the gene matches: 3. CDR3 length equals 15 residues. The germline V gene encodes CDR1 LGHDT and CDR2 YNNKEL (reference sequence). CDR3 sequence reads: CASSQQLAATGELFF. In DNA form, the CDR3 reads TGTGCCAGCAGCCAACAACTAGCGGCCACCGGGGAGCTGTTTTTT.

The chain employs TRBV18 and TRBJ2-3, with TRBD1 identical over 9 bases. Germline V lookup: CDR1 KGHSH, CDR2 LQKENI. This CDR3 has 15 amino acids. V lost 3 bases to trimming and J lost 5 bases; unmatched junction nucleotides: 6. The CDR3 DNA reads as TGTGCCAGCTCACCGTTGGACAGGGGAAAAGATACGCAGTATTTT. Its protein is CASSPLDRGKDTQYF.

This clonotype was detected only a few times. The CDR3 DNA is TGTGCCAGCAGCATTGGCTTTGACGGATATCAATACTTC. Its protein product is CASSIGFDGYQYF. This chain joins TRBV7-9 and TRBJ2-4; no clear D. CDR3 size: 13 residues. CDR1 and CDR2 from the germline V gene are SEHNR and FQNEAQ (reference sequence). The V and J ends lost 5 bases and 16 bases respectively, with 21 bases between them.

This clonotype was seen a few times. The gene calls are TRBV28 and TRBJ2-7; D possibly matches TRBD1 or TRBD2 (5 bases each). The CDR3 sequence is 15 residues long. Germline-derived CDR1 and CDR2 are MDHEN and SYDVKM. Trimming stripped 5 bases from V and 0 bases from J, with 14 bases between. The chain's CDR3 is CASSGEWGSSYEQYF. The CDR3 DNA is TGTGCCAGCAGTGGTGAGTGGGGGAGCTCCTACGAGCAGTACTTC.

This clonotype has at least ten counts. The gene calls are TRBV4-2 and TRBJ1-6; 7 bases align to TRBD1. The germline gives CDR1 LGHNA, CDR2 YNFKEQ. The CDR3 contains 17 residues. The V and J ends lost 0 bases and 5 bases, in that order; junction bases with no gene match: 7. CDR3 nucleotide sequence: TGTGCCAGCAGCCAAGATTTACGAGGGACAGATAATTCACCCCTCCACTTT. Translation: CASSQDLRGTDNSPLHF.

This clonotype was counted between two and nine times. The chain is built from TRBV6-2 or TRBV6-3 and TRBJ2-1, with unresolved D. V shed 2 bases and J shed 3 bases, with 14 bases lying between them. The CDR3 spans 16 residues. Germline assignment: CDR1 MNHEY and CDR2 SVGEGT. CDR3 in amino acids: CASSYGSSEVYNEQFF. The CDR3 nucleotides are TGTGCCAGCAGTTACGGATCGAGCGAGGTCTACAATGAGCAGTTCTTC.

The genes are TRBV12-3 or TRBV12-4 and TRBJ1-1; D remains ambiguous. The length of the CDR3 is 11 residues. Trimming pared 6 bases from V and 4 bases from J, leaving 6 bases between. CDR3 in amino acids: CASRVFTEAFF. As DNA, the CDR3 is TGTGCCAGCAGGGTTTTCACTGAAGCTTTCTTT.

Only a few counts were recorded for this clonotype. CDR3 in DNA: TGTGCCAGCAGTGGCGGGGGAGCGGGGAAGGCTGAGCAGTTCTTC. It codes for CASSGGGAGKAEQFF. The rearrangement joins TRBV28 to TRBJ2-1, with TRBD2 matching over 7 bases. Germline V gene lookup returns CDR1 MDHEN and CDR2 SYDVKM. The CDR3 is 15 amino acids. J gave up 9 bases and V 5 bases, and 13 bases lay outside the gene matches.

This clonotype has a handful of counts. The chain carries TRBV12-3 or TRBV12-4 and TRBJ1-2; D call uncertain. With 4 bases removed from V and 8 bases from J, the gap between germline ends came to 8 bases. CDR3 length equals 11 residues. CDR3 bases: TGTGCCAGCAGTTCCACCAGGGGCTACACCTTC. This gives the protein CASSSTRGYTF.